This entry features one T cell receptor beta chain sequence. Antigen: not known. Some clones are missing from TCRdb's copy, which holds only in-frame ones; the method was immunoSEQ multiplex PCR. Of around 66,000 clones in the sample, 60% to 80% were seen once. Germline V gene data show CDR1 as SGHTA and CDR2 as FQGNSA. The CDR3 is 18 residues long. After removal of 8 bases from V and 2 bases from J, the junction contained 17 bases not matched to a gene. Antigen-specific CD4+ T cells expanded by the ViraFEST assay with viral peptide pools were then sequenced. Researchers isolated CD4+ T cells once approximately ten days of culture had elapsed. Nucleocapsid antibody tests were negative, and the vaccine recipients had no prior SARS-CoV-2 infection. Cultures used roughly 1.8 million PBMC per well, approximately 9.5 IU/ml IL-2 and about 10 ug/ml peptides. The data are from a study of vaccination effects on CD4 cells after COVID-19.

The chain has TRBV7-2 and TRBJ1-3; 8 positions agree with TRBD1. This receptor was identified in a human donor who received a COVID-19 vaccine. The source was CD4+ T cells from PBMCs cultured with HCoV-OC43 spike peptides, collected before COVID-19 vaccination. This sample's subset: HCoV-OC43 spike overlapping peptide pool stimulation. The CDR3 sequence: CASVIRDRQRLTGNTIYF. The CDR3 DNA sequence: TGTGCCAGCGTTATTCGGGACAGGCAGCGACTTACTGGAAACACCATATATTTT.